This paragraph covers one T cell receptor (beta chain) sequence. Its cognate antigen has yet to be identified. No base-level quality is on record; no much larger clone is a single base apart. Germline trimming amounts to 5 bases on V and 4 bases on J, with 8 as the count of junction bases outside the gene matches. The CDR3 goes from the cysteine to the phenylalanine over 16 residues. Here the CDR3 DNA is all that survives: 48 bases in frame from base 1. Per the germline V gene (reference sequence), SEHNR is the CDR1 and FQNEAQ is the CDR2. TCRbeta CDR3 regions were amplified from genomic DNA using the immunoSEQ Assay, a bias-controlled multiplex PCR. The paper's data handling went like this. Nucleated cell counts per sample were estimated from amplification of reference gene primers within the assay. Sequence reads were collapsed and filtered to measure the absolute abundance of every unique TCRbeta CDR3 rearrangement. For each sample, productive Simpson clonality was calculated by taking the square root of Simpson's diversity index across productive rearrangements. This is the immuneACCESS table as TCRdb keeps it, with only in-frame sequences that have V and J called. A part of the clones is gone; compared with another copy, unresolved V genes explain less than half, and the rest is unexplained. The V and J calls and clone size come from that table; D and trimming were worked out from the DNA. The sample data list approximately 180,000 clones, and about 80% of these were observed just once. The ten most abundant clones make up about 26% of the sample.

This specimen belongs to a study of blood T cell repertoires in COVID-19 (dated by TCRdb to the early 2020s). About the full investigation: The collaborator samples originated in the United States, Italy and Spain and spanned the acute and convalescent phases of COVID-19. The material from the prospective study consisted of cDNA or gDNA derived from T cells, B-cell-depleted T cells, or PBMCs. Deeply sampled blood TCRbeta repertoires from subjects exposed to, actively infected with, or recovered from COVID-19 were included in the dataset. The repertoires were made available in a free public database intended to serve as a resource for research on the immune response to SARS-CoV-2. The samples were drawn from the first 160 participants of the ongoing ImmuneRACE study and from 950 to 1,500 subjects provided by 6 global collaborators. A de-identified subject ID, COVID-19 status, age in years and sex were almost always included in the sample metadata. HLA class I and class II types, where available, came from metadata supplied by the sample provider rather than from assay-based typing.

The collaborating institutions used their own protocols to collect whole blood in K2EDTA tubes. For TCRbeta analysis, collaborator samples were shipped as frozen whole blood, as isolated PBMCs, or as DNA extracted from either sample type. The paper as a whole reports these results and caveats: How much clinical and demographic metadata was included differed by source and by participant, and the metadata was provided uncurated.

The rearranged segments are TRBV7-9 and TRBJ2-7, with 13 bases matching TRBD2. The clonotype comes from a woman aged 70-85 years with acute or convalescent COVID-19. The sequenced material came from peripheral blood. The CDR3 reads CASSPWTSGSGYEQYF. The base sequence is TGTGCCAGCAGCCCATGGACTAGCGGGAGCGGGTACGAGCAGTACTTC.